This TCR beta chain derives from a study of cytomegalovirus exposure and HLA in healthy donors. Study-level points and caveats: Donors were assumed by presence/absence analyses to have roughly uniform sequencing depth.

Primers: 60 Vbeta forward and 13 Jbeta reverse. Measured with immunoSEQ multiplex PCR; TCRdb has only the in-frame clones, and not every one. The top ten clones hold approximately 5% of a sample with approximately 94,000 clones, around 80% of them seen once. This clone was observed once. Antigen unknown. The CDR3 is 13 amino acids. CDR1 is SGHNT and CDR2 is YYREEE in the germline V gene (reference sequence). Trimming stripped 2 bases from V and 0 bases from J, with 5 bases between. Sequenced material: PBMCs. The source of this sequence is a man younger than 45 in good health and CMV-seropositive. This sequence joins TRBV5-4 and TRBJ1-1; D uncertain. The CDR3 nucleotides are TGTGCCAGCAGCTTCACAGTGAACACTGAAGCTTTCTTT. It translates to CASSFTVNTEAFF.